This T cell receptor beta chain was documented in a study of cytomegalovirus exposure and HLA in healthy donors listed by TCRdb under 2017. For the wider study: In an earlier analysis of some 610 of the donors, about 260 Gb of sequence data and about 110 million unique TCR beta sequences from 150 million to 200 million T cells were reported. In the later analysis, no new phenotypic data were used to find candidate immune exposures; instead, reliance was placed on TCR beta sequences and their occurrence across donors. All discovery cohort repertoires had been generated using a single sequencing platform. To predict cytomegalovirus infection status, the study combined high-throughput TCR immunosequencing, statistical association of individual TCRs with disease status, and machine learning. To decide whether each TCR beta V gene segment behaved as functional or pseudogenic, an earlier analysis of approximately 590 of the donors relied on high-throughput TCR beta sequencing. Across about 370 genotyped donors of the cohort, an average of about 220,000 unique TCR beta nucleotide sequences per donor were sequenced, and roughly 18% of those sequences were non-productive. An early release covering roughly 640 HLA-typed donors comprised approximately 300 gigabases of sequencing data and approximately 85 million unique TCR sequences. In a later analysis, previously published TCR beta repertoires from several hundred donors were re-analyzed and high-resolution HLA genotyping was added so that TCR occurrence patterns could be studied. About five DR-DQ haplotypes were treated as single units for association and clustering because of strong linkage in the cohort. Of the roughly 400 genotyped donors, about 84% fell in the genetic ancestry cluster associated with self-reported Caucasian donors. Donor age, sex, ethnicity and CMV serostatus were collected together with the repertoire data. The aim of the study was to test whether cataloging public T cell receptors could identify signatures of past pathogen exposure. In a later genetic analysis, genome-wide SNP genotypes for about three fifths of the roughly 670 donors were used, and that subset was treated as a discovery cohort. Typing coverage varied by locus: roughly 620-640 donors for A, B, C, DRB1 and DQB1; 522 for DQA1; approximately 610 for DPA1; more than 450 for DPB1. The T cell repertoires of several hundred subjects were profiled by immunosequencing and related to cytomegalovirus serostatus. Class I and class II HLA loci were covered by the typing at four-digit resolution. Along with the approximately 620-subject first cohort, a separate validation cohort of some 130 different subjects was used. On the study overall, not on this receptor specifically: For the cohort, immune exposure information was limited to CMV serostatus. A cluster of highly shared sequence variants was judged likely to be a technical artifact of the sequencing pipeline. V-gene and J-gene trimming of TCR beta chains was associated with a missense DCLRE1C variant in a later genetic analysis, and the association was replicated in an independent cohort. In a later analysis, TCR association rates were found to vary across HLA loci, with the most associated TCRs seen for DRB1 alleles and the fewest for HLA-C alleles. Strong co-occurrence of HLA alleles, especially DR and DQ, made assigning TCR associations to individual alleles difficult. The study gave a list of 150 to 200 TCR beta chains associated with cytomegalovirus. Broadly in line with IMGT annotations, most TCR beta V segments showed up in productive rearrangements about 87% or about 30% of the time in an earlier analysis of under 700 of the donors. Because HLA typing was unavailable for some donors at each locus, only the typed subset was used in association tests. A few of the identified cytomegalovirus-associated TCR beta chains were confirmed in vitro to be specific for cytomegalovirus antigens. In a later analysis, several top co-occurrence clusters were reported to appear linked to parvovirus B19, influenza, CMV and Epstein-Barr virus. In a later analysis, more than 15,000 TCR beta sequences were associated with specific HLA alleles at a false discovery rate of 0.05. In a later genetic analysis, fewer N-insertions in productive TCRs were reported among donors in an Asian-associated ancestry cluster than the roughly 700-donor mean. In this cohort, only TCR beta chains were sequenced, and detectable features were limited by the absence of alpha or paired-chain data. In both the original and validation cohorts, the classifier was reported to diagnose cytomegalovirus status with high specificity and sensitivity. Because the 87-base-pair reads could not distinguish some IMGT-functional V segments, including TRBV6-2 and TRBV6-3, those segments were excluded. Compared with equally common non-associated chains, HLA-associated TCR beta chains in a later analysis were more clonally expanded and had lower generation probabilities. Linkage disequilibrium might explain the correlated functional status among segregating V segments, but an unknown experimental factor could not be excluded. Because counts were too low, 15 or so rarely observed V segments, including chromosome 9 orphons, were excluded from the earlier analysis of about 500 of the donors. A further reported finding was that TCR beta sequences accurately predicted the HLA-A and HLA-B alleles for most subjects in the first cohort. Presence/absence analyses assumed roughly uniform sequencing depth across donors, an assumption that may not hold. While some public TCRs were present in many individuals, most TCR sequences turned up only very rarely across donors. Most CMV-associated TCR beta chains appeared to be HLA-restricted in a later analysis, and the HLA associations seemed to be driven largely by CMV exposure. The authors suggested that the approach could potentially be extended to other disease states and immunological phenotypes.

Receptor libraries were prepared by the immunoSEQ multiplex PCR assay. For the multiplex PCR, a mixture combining 60 forward primers for TCR Vbeta segments and 13 reverse primers for TCR Jbeta segments was used. Amplification of the CDR3 region of rearranged TCR beta genes was performed with a multiplex PCR assay on genomic DNA. The amplified TCR beta libraries were sequenced on the Illumina HiSeq System as 87-base-pair reads. In the source study's methods: A later analysis tallied 75 million to 95 million unique TCR beta chains across the roughly 610 repertoires, and roughly 11 million of those chains were shared by two or more donors. A nearest-neighbor algorithm error-corrected the raw reads and collapsed the reads into unique sequences, merging closely related sequences to remove PCR and sequencing errors. CDR3 sequences were aligned to IMGT reference sequences to assign V, D and J gene segments. For a sequence to be retained, a match of at least six nucleotides was required to both a V gene segment and a J gene segment. A rearrangement counted as productive if the CDR3 had no stop codons and remained in frame with V and J, and every other rearrangement counted as non-productive. Following IMGT convention, CDR3 was defined as the stretch from the second conserved V-encoded cysteine up to the conserved J-encoded phenylalanine. The earlier analysis of about 500 of the donors excluded sequences that lacked an unambiguous match to a single V gene segment. In an earlier analysis of a few hundred of the donors, V segments were called functional above 56.7% productive rearrangements and were called segregating when the between-donor standard deviation exceeded 5%. To diagnose cytomegalovirus status from the catalog of TCR beta chain sequences, a statistical classification framework was built. In a later analysis, V and J genes were assigned by comparing TCR nucleotide sequences against IMGT/GENE-DB human TR gene sequences. Using the TCRdist pipeline, a later analysis assigned CDR3 sequences along with most-parsimonious VDJ recombination scenarios. In a later analysis, every TCR beta chain was defined by the combination of its CDR3 amino acid sequence and its V-gene family, and reads without a unique V-gene family were dropped. To address suspected cross-contamination and a sequencing artifact, a later analysis removed a few hundred highly shared, low-generation-probability nucleotide sequences. In a later analysis, a clonal expansion index was calculated for each public chain from normalized within-repertoire ranks of inferred template counts. In a later analysis, generation probabilities were computed using a VDJ recombination model fitted to out-of-frame rearrangements, and the results were checked against IGoR. Hypergeometric tests were used in a later analysis to score TCR-TCR, TCR-HLA and TCR-CMV co-occurrence, with a repertoire-size bias correction applied to the TCR pairs. False discovery rates were estimated in a later analysis by permuting HLA or CMV assignments 20 times. In a later analysis, co-occurring TCRs were grouped using DBSCAN, and TCRdist sequence similarity was added for clustering within HLA-allele-positive subsets. Repertoires with fewer than 30,000 or more than 120,000 public chains were left out of co-occurrence clustering, as were a few repertoires with anomalous nucleotide sharing. In its TCRdb copy, this immuneACCESS table keeps in-frame sequences only and misses some clones. Where compared with another copy, unresolved V genes explain less than half of these, and the others have no known cause. The D gene and trimming were derived from the DNA, and the V and J assignments and clone size from that table. The sample includes about 220,000 clones, with roughly 84% observed a single time. Of the sample, about 0.77% falls within the top ten clones.

In total, 600 or so healthy bone marrow donors made up the cohort. At the time of sampling, every cohort member was nominally healthy, though immune exposures that went unrecorded were likely present. The donor tested CMV seronegative and was one of the 352 seronegative cohort members. A peripheral blood sample was provided by each donor, and peripheral blood mononuclear cells were used for TCR beta sequencing. Genomic DNA extraction from the blood cell samples was performed with the Qiagen DNeasy Blood Extraction Kit. For CDR1 and CDR2, the germline V gene (reference sequence) lists GTSNPN and SVGIG. The cysteine opens and the phenylalanine closes a CDR3 of 13 amino acids. This entry keeps only the CDR3 DNA: 39 bases, framed from base 1. V lost 2 bases and J lost 6 bases; the stretch between them is 11 bases long. In the case of this clone: It lacks a known antigen. No base-level quality is on record; no much larger clone is a single base apart.

Sequencing was done on a sample of PBMCs. The clonotype originates from a boy under 10 years old in good health and CMV-seronegative. The chain is assembled from TRBV30 and TRBJ2-1; too little of a D gene remains to name it. The CDR3 protein sequence reads: CAWSSVPSNEQFF. In nucleotide form, the sequence is TGTGCCTGGAGTTCGGTTCCTAGCAATGAGCAGTTCTTC.